What follows are 10 T cell receptor beta chains derived from one specimen sequenced in a study of response to subunit inactivated influenza vaccine. One entry per CDR3 protein, called by TCRdb with MiXCR from the RT-PCR reads. The sample records a few hundred thousand distinct CDR3 sequences, more than 9% being singletons. The sequenced sample was non-naive T cells sorted from PBMCs, obtained 14 to 15 days before vaccination. The receptors come from a man aged 50 to 59 who received an inactivated influenza vaccine.

The chain joins TRBV7-9 to TRBJ2-1; maybe TRBD2 (6 bases). Germline V gives CDR1 SEHNR, CDR2 FQNEAQ (reference sequence). This CDR3 spans 16 amino acids. V was cut by 5 bases and J by 11 bases, with 25 bases left in between. Here the CDR3 reads CASSQGRFFPAGKQFF. The DNA of the CDR3 is TGTGCCAGCAGCCAGGGACGGTTTTTTCCGGCGGGGAAGCAGTTCTTC.

This clonotype turned up a few times. This chain uses TRBV12-3 or TRBV12-4 with TRBJ2-5, with TRBD2 matching 10 bases. With 3 bases clipped from V and 4 bases from J, the junction kept 5 bases outside the gene matches. This CDR3 spans 15 amino acids. CDR3 in DNA: TGTGCCAGCAGTTTCGAGCGGGGGGGCCGAGAGACCCAGTACTTC. Translated, it gives CASSFERGGRETQYF.

At least ten counts were recorded for this clonotype. V and J are TRBV5-1 and TRBJ2-4; the D gene could be TRBD1 or TRBD2 (5 bases each). CDR1 and CDR2 (germline): SGHRS, YFSETQ. This CDR3 has 15 amino acids. V was shortened by 0 bases and J by 9 bases, with 16 bases between the two germline ends. CDR3 protein: CASSLGPGQESIQYF. For the CDR3, the DNA is TGCGCCAGCAGCTTGGGTCCGGGGCAGGAAAGCATTCAGTACTTC.

The V gene is TRBV7-8, the J gene TRBJ2-3; 8 nucleotides match TRBD1. This CDR3 is 14 amino acids long. The germline V gene has CDR1 SGHVS and CDR2 FQNEAQ. The J segment lost 5 bases and the V segment lost 3 bases, leaving 4 bases of the junction unmatched. CDR3 bases: TGTGCCAGCAGCTTCGGGACAGGAAAAGATACGCAGTATTTT. Protein sequence: CASSFGTGKDTQYF.

The chain links TRBV20-1 to TRBJ1-5; D uncertain. CDR1 is DFQATT and CDR2 is SNEGSKA in the germline V gene (reference sequence). V was shortened by 0 bases and J by 6 bases, with 12 bases between the two germline ends. The CDR3 has 14 residues. Here the CDR3 DNA reads TGCAGTGCTAGAGATATCGCAGGCGGTCAGCCCCAGCATTTT. It is translated as CSARDIAGGQPQHF.

This clonotype was detected ten times or more. The chain is built from TRBV14 and TRBJ1-2; a possible D gene is TRBD1 (5 bases). The CDR3 contains 12 residues. CDR1 SGHDN and CDR2 FVKESK come from the germline V gene. The V gene lost 4 bases and the J gene lost 6 bases, with 9 bases spanning the gap. In nucleotides, the CDR3 is TGTGCCAGCAGCCCTGGGGCCGATGGCTACACCTTC. It codes for CASSPGADGYTF.

This clonotype occurred a few times. This chain links TRBV7-9 with TRBJ1-6; unclear D gene. With 5 bases removed from V and 10 bases from J, the gap between germline ends came to 9 bases. The CDR3 extends over 12 amino acids. Germline CDR1 reads SEHNR; CDR2 reads FQNEAQ (reference sequence). The CDR3 region has the DNA TGTGCCAGCAGCCGAGGCAGGTCACCCCTCCACTTT. This gives the protein CASSRGRSPLHF. Full variable domain (outside the CDR3, taken from reference TRBV7-9 and TRBJ1-6): DTGVSQNPRHKITKRGQNVTFRCDPISEHNRLYWYRQTLGQGPEFLTYFQNEAQLEKSRLLSDRFSAERPKGSFSTLEIQRTEQGDSAMYLCASSRGRSPLHFGNGTRLTVT.

The chain combines TRBV6-2 or TRBV6-3 with TRBJ2-2, with 10 bases identical to TRBD2. The CDR3 is 17 residues long. Germline values: CDR1 MNHEY, CDR2 SVGEGT. J was trimmed by 2 bases and V by 0 bases; bases with no gene match: 3. CDR3 in amino acids: CASSYSALAGNTGELFF. In DNA form, the CDR3 reads TGTGCCAGCAGTTACTCAGCACTAGCGGGAAACACCGGGGAGCTGTTTTTT.

This clonotype occurred once. The chain is built from TRBV14 and TRBJ2-7; D may correspond to TRBD1 or TRBD2 (6 bases each). V was trimmed by 6 bases and J by 12 bases, leaving 18 bases between them. The CDR3 is made up of 12 amino acids. CDR1 and CDR2 (germline): SGHDN, FVKESK. The CDR3 sequence: CASSRIRGLLYF. The CDR3 nucleotides are TGTGCCAGCAGTCGGATCAGGGGACTTCTGTACTTC.

The chain joins TRBV18 to TRBJ2-7, with 13 nucleotides matching TRBD2. V lost 3 bases to trimming and J lost 2 bases; unmatched junction nucleotides: 4. Germline CDR1 reads KGHSH; CDR2 reads LQKENI. The CDR3 covers 16 residues. CDR3 sequence: CASSPPTSGRPYEQYF. CDR3 DNA: TGTGCCAGCTCACCCCCGACTAGCGGGAGGCCCTACGAGCAGTACTTC.